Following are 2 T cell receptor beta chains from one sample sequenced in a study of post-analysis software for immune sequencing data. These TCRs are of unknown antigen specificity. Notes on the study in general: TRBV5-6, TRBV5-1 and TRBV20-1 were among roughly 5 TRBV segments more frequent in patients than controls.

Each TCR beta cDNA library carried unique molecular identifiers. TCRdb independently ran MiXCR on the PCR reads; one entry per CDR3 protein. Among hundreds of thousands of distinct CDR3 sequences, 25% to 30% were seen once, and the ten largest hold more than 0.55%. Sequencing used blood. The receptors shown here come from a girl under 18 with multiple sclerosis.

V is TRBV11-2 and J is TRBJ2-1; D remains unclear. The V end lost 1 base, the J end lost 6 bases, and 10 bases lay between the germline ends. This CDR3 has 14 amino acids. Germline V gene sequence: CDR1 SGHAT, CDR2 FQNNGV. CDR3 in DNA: TGTGCCAGCAGCTTAGTAGGTGGAGTCAATGAGCAGTTCTTC. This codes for CASSLVGGVNEQFF. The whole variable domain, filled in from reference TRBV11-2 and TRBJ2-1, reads EAGVAQSPRYKIIEKRQSVAFWCNPISGHATLYWYQQILGQGPKLLIQFQNNGVVDDSQLPKDRFSAERLKGVDSTLKIQPAKLEDSAVYLCASSLVGGVNEQFFGPGTRLTVL.

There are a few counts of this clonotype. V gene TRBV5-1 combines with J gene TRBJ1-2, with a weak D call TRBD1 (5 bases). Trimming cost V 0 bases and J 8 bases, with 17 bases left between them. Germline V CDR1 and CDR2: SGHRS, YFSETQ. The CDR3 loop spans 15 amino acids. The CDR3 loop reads CASSLEYGGSGGYTF. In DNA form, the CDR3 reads TGCGCCAGCAGCTTGGAGTATGGGGGATCTGGAGGCTACACCTTC.